The clone carrying this T cell receptor (beta chain) was recorded once. These data originate in a study of blood T cell repertoires in COVID-19. Study-wide background: The study drew acute and convalescent COVID-19 samples from the United States, Italy and Spain. PBMCs, B-cell-depleted T cells, or T cells provided the cDNA or gDNA that made up the material.

V gave up 3 bases and J gave up 2 bases, with 14 bases separating them. The CDR3 is 17 amino acids. Germline assignment: CDR1 KGHSH and CDR2 LQKENI. Authors' data handling: Estimates of nucleated cell counts were drawn from the amplification of reference gene primers. Assay used: immunoSEQ multiplex PCR; TCRdb lists only in-frame clones, some missing. The V and J calls and clone size are taken from that table; D and trimming were inferred from the DNA. The table lists 140,000 to 150,000 clones, roughly 91% of them singletons. The sequenced material came from peripheral blood. The source of this sequence is a man aged 60 to 69 with active or convalescent COVID-19. This chain uses TRBV18 with TRBJ2-6, with D maybe TRBD1 (6 bases). CDR3 DNA sequence: TGTGCCAGCTCACCTTTACAGGGAGTCCCTGGGGCCAACGTCCTGACTTTC. This encodes CASSPLQGVPGANVLTF.